This T cell receptor (beta chain) is from a study of T cells of healthy individuals. Germline V lookup: CDR1 ENHRY, CDR2 SYGVKD. The CDR3 contains 15 residues. V lost 4 bases, J lost 4 bases, and 9 bases stayed unmatched. This clonotype was seen many times. MiXCR, applied by TCRdb to the 5' RACE reads, yields one record per CDR3 protein. Of around 98,000 distinct CDR3 sequences detected, 15% to 20% appear once; the ten largest clones hold around 6.5%. This TCR derives from a human donor in good health. The chain couples TRBV10-3 to TRBJ1-2, with TRBD1 matching 7 bases. In nucleotides, the CDR3 is TGTGCCATCAGTGGACAGGGAGGCCCGACCTATGGCTACACCTTC. This gives the protein CAISGQGGPTYGYTF.